This T cell receptor (beta chain) was documented in a study of T cells after yellow fever vaccination. There are 13 residues in the CDR3. Deletions cut 3 bases from V and 4 bases from J, with 9 bases between. Germline lookup yields CDR1 MNHEY and CDR2 SVGEGT. This clonotype came up a few times. TCRdb passed the 5' RACE reads through MiXCR, listing each CDR3 protein once. The data show 120,000 or so distinct CDR3 sequences, about 15% seen once. The chain joins TRBV6-2 or TRBV6-3 to TRBJ1-1; D is unresolved. The sequencing here drew on CD8+ T cells sorted from PBMCs, taken 5 days after the yellow fever booster vaccination. The source of this sequence is a man aged 18 to 29 who received the YFV17D yellow fever vaccine. The CDR3: CASSYARSTEAFF. As DNA, the CDR3 is TGTGCCAGCAGTTATGCTAGGTCCACTGAAGCTTTCTTT.